This T cell receptor beta chain was identified in a study of blood T cell repertoires in COVID-19. Background on the study: Sources were T cells, B-cell-depleted T cells, or PBMCs; the material itself was cDNA or gDNA.

CDR1 and CDR2 (germline): LNHDA, SQIVND (reference sequence). The CDR3 has 14 residues. V dropped 5 bases and J dropped 5 bases, with 13 bases sitting between them. This clone was picked up many times. Other nucleotide sequences in the sample specify the same CDR3. Per the original methods: Researchers report that nucleated cell counts were estimated from reference gene primer amplification. Clones were sequenced by immunoSEQ multiplex PCR, and TCRdb holds only the in-frame ones, with some missing. V and J calls and clone size are copied from that table; D and trimming were computed from the DNA. The table shows 200,000 to 250,000 clones, with 65% to 90% occurring only once.

The sequence was obtained from a human donor in a cohort sampled during active COVID-19. Sample: peripheral blood. The chain carries TRBV19 and TRBJ1-5, with no clear D. The CDR3 sequence: CASSDRTRDQPQHF. In DNA, the CDR3 is TGTGCCAGTAGTGATCGGACTAGGGATCAGCCCCAGCATTTT.